The clone carrying this T cell receptor beta chain has at least ten counts. This CDR3 has 12 residues. Germline values: CDR1 SQVTM, CDR2 ANQGSEA. The V gene end was trimmed by 7 bases and the J gene end by 2 bases; junction bases not matched to a gene: 5. This sample stems from a study of human T cells and chemical hapten exposure. MiXCR, run by TCRdb on the RACE reads, gives a single entry per CDR3 protein. The repertoire has about 82,000 distinct CDR3 sequences, about 6.6% of them found once; the top ten carry 1.3%. Time point given: patch test 2, 6 weeks after DPC sensitization. Treatment reported: therapeutic diphenylcyclopropenone sensitization with weekly scalp DPC.

This clonotype originated in a woman aged 25-40 years with alopecia areata. Some clones in this sample may be carry-over from other donors' samples. The specimen comprised whole blood, sampled in connection with sensitization to the hapten diphenylcyclopropenone (DPC). This chain links TRBV29-1 with TRBJ2-7; 7 positions agree with TRBD2. In nucleotides, the CDR3 is TGCAGCGCTATGCGGGGGACCTACGAGCAGTACTTC. It translates to CSAMRGTYEQYF.